The present T cell receptor beta chain was sequenced within a study of OX40 agonist ivuxolimab in advanced cancers. On the study more broadly: The study enrolled dose-escalation patients with hepatocellular carcinoma, melanoma, renal cell or head and neck cancer.

Using immunoSEQ multiplex PCR, the repertoire was profiled, and TCRdb retains in-frame clones only, with some absent. The data contain approximately 74,000 clones, 90% of them singletons. This CDR3 comprises 17 residues. V lost 0 bases and J lost 1, with 16 bases in between. Germline CDR1 and CDR2: SGHNT and YYREEE (reference sequence). The receptor's source is an adult with an advanced solid tumor such as melanoma, head and neck, liver or kidney cancer. The starting material was CD4+ or CD8+ T cells sorted from blood, obtained in a trial of the OX40 agonist ivuxolimab. The rearrangement joins TRBV5-4 to TRBJ2-5; D remains unclear. The chain's CDR3 is CASSLEGQRRTQETQYF. CDR3 sequence (DNA): TGTGCCAGCAGCTTGGAGGGTCAGCGTAGGACCCAAGAGACCCAGTACTTC.